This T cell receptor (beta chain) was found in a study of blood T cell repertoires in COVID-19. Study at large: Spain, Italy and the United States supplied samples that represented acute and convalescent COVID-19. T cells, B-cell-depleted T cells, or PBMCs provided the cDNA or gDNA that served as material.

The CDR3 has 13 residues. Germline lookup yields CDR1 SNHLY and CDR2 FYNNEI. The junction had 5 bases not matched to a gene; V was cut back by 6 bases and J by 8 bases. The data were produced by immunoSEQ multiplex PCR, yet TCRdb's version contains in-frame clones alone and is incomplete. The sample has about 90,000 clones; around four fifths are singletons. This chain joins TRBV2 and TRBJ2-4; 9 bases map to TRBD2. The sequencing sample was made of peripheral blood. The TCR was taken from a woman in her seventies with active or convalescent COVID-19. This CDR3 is CASSSRTSDIQYF. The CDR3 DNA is TGTGCCAGCAGCTCCCGGACTAGCGACATTCAGTACTTC. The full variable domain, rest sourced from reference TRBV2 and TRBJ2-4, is EPEVTQTPSHQVTQMGQEVILRCVPISNHLYFYWYRQILGQKVEFLVSFYNNEISEKSEIFDDQFSVERPDGSNFTLKIRSTKLEDSAMYFCASSSRTSDIQYFGAGTRLSVL.